The entry below gives a single T cell receptor (beta chain) sequence along with its context. In the original workflow: By means of reference gene primer amplification, nucleated cell counts were estimated. Clones were sequenced by immunoSEQ multiplex PCR, and TCRdb holds only the in-frame ones, with some missing. V and J calls and clone size are as listed in that table; D and trimming were resolved from the DNA. Seen here are a few hundred thousand clones, about 87% observed once, and the top ten hold 4%. The sample comes from a study of blood T cell repertoires in COVID-19. For the study at large: Both acute and convalescent COVID-19 samples were obtained from the United States, Italy and Spain.

The ends were cut back, 3 bases at V and 6 bases at J, with 15 bases in the middle. The CDR3 extends over 15 amino acids. CDR1 is LGHDT and CDR2 is YNNKEL in the germline V gene (reference sequence). Sequenced input: peripheral blood. The clonotype originates from a man between 60 and 75 years old who had recovered from COVID-19. This chain links TRBV3-1 (or the pseudogene TRBV3-2) with TRBJ1-5; no firm D call. The CDR3 bases are TGTGCCAGCAGCCACAAGGGTATCGGGAGTCAGCCCCAGCATTTT. It codes for CASSHKGIGSQPQHF.